Listed here are 19 T cell receptor beta chains from one sample, sequenced in a study of blood T cell repertoires in COVID-19 (dated by TCRdb to about 2020). Library creation used the immunoSEQ multiplex PCR assay. The table comes from immuneACCESS by way of TCRdb, which keeps in-frame sequences with V and J called. Part of the clones is missing from these tables; in studies checked, under half for an unresolved V gene and the rest for unknown reasons. Counted in this sample were 200,000 to 250,000 clones; around nine tenths of them appeared once. 3% to 3.5% of the sample goes to the ten largest clones. The sample consisted of peripheral blood. These receptors all come from a man between 60 and 75 years old with acute or convalescent COVID-19.

This clone occurred once. The V gene is TRBV5-1, the J gene TRBJ2-1, with D perhaps matching TRBD2 (6 bases). Trimming left V 2 bases short and J 3 bases short, with 12 bases between. Germline-derived CDR1 and CDR2 are SGHRS and YFSETQ. The CDR3 sequence is 15 residues long. CDR3 sequence (DNA): TGCGCCAGCAGCTTCCGCGGGATCGACTACAATGAGCAGTTCTTC. Translation gives CASSFRGIDYNEQFF.

This clone was found once. The V and J genes are TRBV11-2 and TRBJ2-6; TRBD1 agrees at 10 bases. The CDR3 has 17 residues. Germline CDR1 SGHAT, CDR2 FQNNGV. J gave up 2 bases and V 3 bases, and 4 bases lay outside the gene matches. In nucleotides, the CDR3 is TGTGCCAGCAGCTTCGTGACAGGGGGCGCTGGGGCCAACGTCCTGACTTTC. Translating gives CASSFVTGGAGANVLTF.

This rearrangement joins TRBV28 to TRBJ1-4, with 11 bases identical to TRBD1. The J segment lost 2 bases and the V segment lost 3 bases, leaving 2 bases of the junction unmatched. The CDR3 extends over 16 amino acids. Germline CDR1 and CDR2: MDHEN and SYDVKM. CDR3 region: CASSLGDRGTNEKLFF. In nucleotides, the CDR3 is TGTGCCAGCAGTTTGGGGGACAGGGGGACTAATGAAAAACTGTTTTTT.

The V gene is TRBV11-2, the J gene TRBJ2-3; tentatively, D is TRBD1 (5 bases). CDR3 length equals 14 residues. Germline CDR1 and CDR2: SGHAT and FQNNGV. Trimming pared 3 bases from V and 3 bases from J, leaving 10 bases between. The CDR3 nucleotides are TGTGCCAGCAGCTTTATGGCAGGGACAGATACGCAGTATTTT. Its protein product is CASSFMAGTDTQYF. The whole variable domain, remainder taken from reference TRBV11-2 and TRBJ2-3, is EAGVAQSPRYKIIEKRQSVAFWCNPISGHATLYWYQQILGQGPKLLIQFQNNGVVDDSQLPKDRFSAERLKGVDSTLKIQPAKLEDSAVYLCASSFMAGTDTQYFGPGTRLTVL.

The CDR3 coding sequence is TGTGCCAGCAGTTACTCCGGGACAGTTAATGAAAAACTGTTTTTT. Translated, it gives CASSYSGTVNEKLFF. V gene TRBV6-6 combines with J gene TRBJ1-4; TRBD1 matches 7 bases. V lost 0 bases to trimming and J lost 4 bases; unmatched junction nucleotides: 2. The CDR3 length is 15 residues. Germline-derived CDR1 and CDR2 are MNHNY and SVGAGI (reference sequence).

The gene calls are TRBV5-1 and TRBJ1-3, with 8 bases lining up with TRBD1. The CDR3 covers 16 residues. The V gene's germline CDR1 is SGHRS and CDR2 YFSETQ. Losses at the gene ends were 2 bases for V and 0 bases for J; bases not matched to a gene: 4. The CDR3 DNA follows: TGCGCCAGCAGCTTTGACAGGGGAGGCTCTGGAAACACCATATATTTT. This translates into CASSFDRGGSGNTIYF.

This clone has only one observation. J is TRBJ2-1 and V is TRBV6-6, with 7 bases that match TRBD1. V dropped 6 bases and J dropped 7; count of bases not matched to a gene: 15. From germline, CDR1 is MNHNY and CDR2 SVGAGI (reference sequence). The CDR3 spans 16 residues. This CDR3 reads CASRINGQGGFNEQFF. In DNA form, the CDR3 reads TGTGCCAGCAGGATCAACGGCCAAGGGGGCTTTAATGAGCAGTTCTTC.

DNA of the CDR3: TGTGCCAGCAGCTTACTTGGTAGCGGGGGGGCCGGGGATACGCAGTATTTT. Translating gives CASSLLGSGGAGDTQYF. The V and J genes are TRBV7-9 and TRBJ2-3; 11 bases match TRBD2. The CDR3 totals 17 residues. V was clipped by 2 bases and J by 6 bases; unmatched bases: 10. In germline, CDR1 is SEHNR, CDR2 FQNEAQ (reference sequence).

The chain recombines TRBV7-3 with TRBJ2-3; tentatively, D is TRBD1 (6 bases). With 5 bases removed from V and 0 bases from J, the gap between germline ends came to 9 bases. Germline loops: CDR1 SGHTA, CDR2 FQGTGA. CDR3 length: 14 residues. In DNA form, the CDR3 reads TGTGCCAGCAGCCCGGACAGTAGCACAGATACGCAGTATTTT. It translates to CASSPDSSTDTQYF.

CDR3 residues: CASSNTTGRQPQHF. The CDR3 DNA reads as TGTGCCAGCAGCAACACGACAGGGAGACAGCCCCAGCATTTT. The chain links TRBV7-9 to TRBJ1-5; 7 positions agree with TRBD1. This CDR3 spans 14 amino acids. Looked up from germline, CDR1 is SEHNR and CDR2 is FQNEAQ (reference sequence). The junction had 8 bases not matched to a gene; V was cut back by 5 bases and J by 7 bases.

This chain uses TRBV6-5 with TRBJ2-3; 7 bases line up with TRBD1. In germline, CDR1 is MNHEY, CDR2 SVGAGI. The CDR3 is made up of 14 amino acids. V shed 6 bases and J 4 bases; nucleotides not matched to a gene: 7. The CDR3 sequence: CASSFIQGSDTQYF. CDR3 nucleotides: TGTGCCAGCAGCTTCATACAGGGGTCAGATACGCAGTATTTT.

The chain couples TRBV25-1 to TRBJ1-1; 10 bases match TRBD1. Unmatched junction bases numbered 8, after V lost 4 bases and J lost 0 bases. Germline V gives CDR1 MGHDK, CDR2 SYGVNS. This CDR3 contains 17 residues. The CDR3 spells CASSGTGGGSMNTEAFF. The DNA of the CDR3 is TGTGCCAGCAGTGGGACAGGGGGAGGGTCGATGAACACTGAAGCTTTCTTT.

The V call is TRBV5-4, the J call TRBJ1-2, with 8 bases aligning to TRBD1. Looked up from germline, CDR1 is SGHNT and CDR2 is YYREEE (reference sequence). The CDR3 has 16 amino acids. V dropped 5 bases and J dropped 4; count of bases not matched to a gene: 13. The CDR3 region has the DNA TGTGCCAGCAGGTTACCGGGACAGGTGGGGGCCTATGGCTACACCTTC. The encoded protein is CASRLPGQVGAYGYTF.

The chain recombines TRBV28 with TRBJ1-6, with 7 bases identical to TRBD1. V lost 6 bases and J lost 7; bases outside the gene matches: 9. Germline V gene lookup returns CDR1 MDHEN and CDR2 SYDVKM. The CDR3 is 15 residues long. The CDR3: CASRPRQGNNSPLHF. The DNA of the CDR3 is TGTGCCAGCAGGCCCCGACAGGGAAACAATTCACCCCTCCACTTT.

This clone was seen a few times. This sequence joins TRBV28 and TRBJ1-2, with 8 positions matching TRBD1. Germline V CDR1 and CDR2: MDHEN, SYDVKM. Trimming took 9 bases from V and 2 from J; bases not matched to a gene: 8. The CDR3 loop spans 14 amino acids. The CDR3 coding sequence is TGTGCCAGTGACAGGGGCCATCCAAACTATGGCTACACCTTC. It is translated as CASDRGHPNYGYTF.

This sequence joins TRBV19 and TRBJ1-2; 10 nucleotides align to TRBD1. CDR3 length: 13 residues. V shed 8 bases and J 5 bases; nucleotides not matched to a gene: 5. Germline CDR1 reads LNHDA; CDR2 reads SQIVND (reference sequence). The CDR3 is CASGDRGWYGYTF. In DNA, the CDR3 is TGTGCCAGTGGGGACAGGGGATGGTATGGCTACACCTTC. Full variable domain (missing parts from reference TRBV19 and TRBJ1-2): DGGITQSPKYLFRKEGQNVTLSCEQNLNHDAMYWYRQDPGQGLRLIYYSQIVNDFQKGDIAEGYSVSREKKESFPLTVTSAQKNPTAFYLCASGDRGWYGYTFGSGTRLTVV.

The gene calls are TRBV5-1 and TRBJ2-1; D call uncertain. This CDR3 has 14 residues. The germline CDR1 and CDR2 sequences are SGHRS and YFSETQ. V was pared by 2 bases and J by 6 bases, with 12 bases between. CDR3 bases: TGCGCCAGCAGCTTAACGACAAGGATCAATGAGCAGTTCTTC. Translating gives CASSLTTRINEQFF. Together with reference TRBV5-1 and TRBJ2-1, the CDR3 gives the full variable domain: KAGVTQTPRYLIKTRGQQVTLSCSPISGHRSVSWYQQTPGQGLQFLFEYFSETQRNKGNFPGRFSGRQFSNSRSEMNVSTLELGDSALYLCASSLTTRINEQFFGPGTRLTVL.

The chain uses TRBV20-1 and TRBJ1-1; 7 nucleotides align to TRBD1. The CDR3 length is 11 residues. The V gene end was trimmed by 8 bases and the J gene end by 5 bases; junction bases not matched to a gene: 5. Germline V gene sequence: CDR1 DFQATT, CDR2 SNEGSKA (reference sequence). This CDR3 is CSLTGHTEAFF. CDR3 nucleotide sequence: TGCAGTCTGACAGGGCATACTGAAGCTTTCTTT.

The V call is TRBV5-4, the J call TRBJ2-3, with 7 bases aligning to TRBD2. Losses at the gene ends were 0 bases for V and 2 bases for J; bases not matched to a gene: 9. The CDR3 length is 17 residues. The germline V gene encodes CDR1 SGHNT and CDR2 YYREEE (reference sequence). DNA of the CDR3: TGTGCCAGCAGCTTGGGGGTGGGGAGGGGCTACACAGATACGCAGTATTTT. This codes for CASSLGVGRGYTDTQYF.